Below are 24 T cell receptor beta chains sequenced from a single sample in a study of T-cell memory formation after mild COVID-19. In TCRdb, the 5' RACE reads were re-called with MiXCR into one record per CDR3 protein. Among 390,000 or so distinct CDR3 sequences, approximately 15% were seen once, and the ten largest hold around a fifth. Material: PBMCs or a T cell subset sorted from them (not recorded which). The receptor source for this set is a young man who had mild COVID-19 (a few samples of this study predate the infection). Cell type and time point are not known.

The chain combines TRBV5-6 with TRBJ1-6; perhaps TRBD1 as D (5 bases). The CDR3 length is 14 residues. V lost 4 bases to trimming and J lost 9 bases, with 14 bases between them. Germline CDR1 reads SGHDT; CDR2 reads YYEEEE. The CDR3 nucleotides are TGTGCCAGCAGCCCTCAGGGTCGGAGTTCACCCCTCCACTTT. The encoded protein is CASSPQGRSSPLHF.

This clonotype was counted only a few times. V gene TRBV7-9 combines with J gene TRBJ2-6; TRBD2 is a possible D gene (6 bases). Trimming stripped 5 bases from V and 2 bases from J, with 16 bases between. The CDR3 spans 17 residues. Germline values: CDR1 SEHNR, CDR2 FQNEAQ (reference sequence). The CDR3: CASSPPWRAAGANVLTF. In DNA, the CDR3 is TGTGCCAGCAGCCCTCCGTGGAGGGCGGCTGGGGCCAACGTCCTGACTTTC.

In this sample, this clonotype turned up a few times. This chain links TRBV7-2 with TRBJ1-1; D is ambiguous. This CDR3 has 17 residues. Germline V lookup: CDR1 SGHTA, CDR2 FQGNSA. V was shortened by 5 bases and J by 0 bases, with 19 bases between the two germline ends. The CDR3 region is CASSLLSAGRMNTEAFF. CDR3 nucleotide sequence: TGTGCCAGCAGCCTATTATCAGCGGGCAGGATGAACACTGAAGCTTTCTTT.

The rearrangement joins TRBV2 to TRBJ2-5; a weak D match, TRBD2 (5 bases). CDR1 and CDR2 from the germline V gene are SNHLY and FYNNEI. V shed 1 base and J shed 4 bases, with 13 bases lying between them. CDR3 length: 15 residues. The CDR3 region has the DNA TGTGCCAGCAGTGAAGGCGGGTTAGGGATAGAGACCCAGTACTTC. Protein: CASSEGGLGIETQYF. The full variable domain, completed using reference TRBV2 and TRBJ2-5, is EPEVTQTPSHQVTQMGQEVILRCVPISNHLYFYWYRQILGQKVEFLVSFYNNEISEKSEIFDDQFSVERPDGSNFTLKIRSTKLEDSAMYFCASSEGGLGIETQYFGPGTRLLVL.

This clonotype was picked up a small number of times. The chain couples TRBV3-1 to TRBJ2-6; a possible D gene is TRBD1 (6 bases). The germline CDR1 and CDR2 sequences are LGHDT and YNNKEL (reference sequence). The CDR3 is 15 amino acids. V lost 4 bases and J 3 bases, leaving 10 bases between the germline ends. DNA for the CDR3: TGTGCCAGCAGCCCTGCAGGGGATGGGGCCAACGTCCTGACTTTC. Translating it yields CASSPAGDGANVLTF.

The rearrangement uses TRBV5-5 and TRBJ1-1; D possibly corresponds to TRBD1 (5 bases). The CDR3 totals 15 residues. With 4 bases removed from V and 0 bases from J, the gap between germline ends came to 13 bases. The germline CDR1 and CDR2 sequences are SGHKS and YYEKEE (reference sequence). The CDR3 DNA sequence: TGTGCCAGCAGCCAACCGGGACGTATGAACACTGAAGCTTTCTTT. Amino acid sequence: CASSQPGRMNTEAFF. Together with reference TRBV5-5 and TRBJ1-1, the CDR3 gives the full variable domain: DAGVTQSPTHLIKTRGQQVTLRCSPISGHKSVSWYQQVLGQGPQFIFQYYEKEERGRGNFPDRFSARQFPNYSSELNVNALLLGDSALYLCASSQPGRMNTEAFFGQGTRLTVV.

V and J are TRBV4-3 and TRBJ2-7, with TRBD1 identical over 7 bases. Germline trimming cut 1 base from V and 2 bases from J; bases unmatched to any gene: 23. Germline-derived CDR1 and CDR2 are LGHNA and YSLEER. The CDR3 has 21 amino acids. The CDR3 loop reads CASSQGRGSKAGGIITYEQYF. The CDR3 nucleotides are TGCGCCAGCAGCCAAGGACGGGGATCGAAAGCAGGGGGAATCATAACCTACGAGCAGTACTTC.

This chain links TRBV6-2 or TRBV6-3 with TRBJ2-3; 9 bases map to TRBD2. The CDR3 consists of 14 residues. With V trimmed by 6 bases and J by 4 bases, 5 bases remained unmatched. Germline V gene sequence: CDR1 MNHEY, CDR2 SVGEGT. The CDR3 reads CASRIAGAADTQYF. CDR3 nucleotides: TGTGCCAGCAGAATAGCGGGGGCCGCAGATACGCAGTATTTT.

The chain links TRBV27 to TRBJ1-5; D remains unclear. V lost 6 bases to trimming and J lost 7 bases, with 13 bases between them. The CDR3 spans 13 residues. Germline values: CDR1 MNHEY, CDR2 SMNVEV (reference sequence). DNA of the CDR3: TGTGCCAGCAGACCACTGGGGATCCAGCCCCAGCATTTT. Protein product: CASRPLGIQPQHF.

V gene TRBV21-1 combines with J gene TRBJ2-5. TRBV21-1 is a recognized pseudogene. This CDR3 has 15 residues. The CDR3 DNA follows: TGTGCCAGTGCCATTCACCTTGGGACTCAAGAGACCCAGTACTTC. This codes for CASAIHLGTQETQYF.

This chain uses TRBV7-3 with TRBJ2-3; a possible D gene is TRBD2 (7 bases). Trimming took off 1 base at V and 5 bases at J, with 13 bases between the two ends. CDR3 length: 15 residues. Germline V lookup: CDR1 SGHTA, CDR2 FQGTGA. CDR3: CASSLNGGPGDTQYF. The CDR3 nucleotides are TGTGCCAGCAGCTTAAACGGGGGGCCCGGAGATACGCAGTATTTT.

The sample holds a few counts of this clonotype. This chain links TRBV2 with TRBJ2-1; D may be TRBD1 (6 bases). The CDR3 totals 15 residues. The V end was cut by 7 bases, the J end by 7 bases, with 20 bases between. In germline, CDR1 is SNHLY, CDR2 FYNNEI. The CDR3: CASTEQGEGKNEQFF. CDR3 nucleotides: TGTGCCAGCACAGAACAGGGTGAGGGAAAAAATGAGCAGTTCTTC.

J is TRBJ2-7 and V is TRBV4-3; D is ambiguous. The CDR3 covers 13 residues. Germline V gives CDR1 LGHNA, CDR2 YSLEER. The V end lost 5 bases, the J end lost 6 bases, and 14 bases lay between the germline ends. The CDR3 DNA reads as TGCGCCAGCAGCTCCTCAGGCTTGGGCGAGCAGTACTTC. Translated, it gives CASSSSGLGEQYF.

This clonotype was observed a few times. The chain is built from TRBV19 and TRBJ2-1, with D tentatively TRBD1 or TRBD2 (6 bases each). There are 14 residues in the CDR3. CDR1 is LNHDA and CDR2 is SQIVND in the germline V gene (reference sequence). With 7 bases removed from V and 3 bases from J, the gap between germline ends came to 13 bases. CDR3 region: CASNSGAIYNEQFF. The CDR3 DNA follows: TGTGCCAGTAACTCGGGGGCAATCTACAATGAGCAGTTCTTC.

Only a few counts were recorded for this clonotype. CDR3: CASSSLAGGLYEQYF. In DNA, the CDR3 is TGCGCCAGCAGCTCACTAGCGGGGGGACTCTACGAGCAGTACTTC. The gene calls are TRBV5-1 and TRBJ2-7; 12 bases line up with TRBD2. V lost 3 bases, J lost 3 bases, and 4 bases stayed unmatched. The CDR3 loop spans 15 amino acids. Germline loops: CDR1 SGHRS, CDR2 YFSETQ.

This chain uses TRBV7-9 with TRBJ2-2; D gene ambiguous. This CDR3 comprises 12 residues. Trimming shortened V by 5 bases and J by 7 bases, and 8 bases separated the two germline ends. The germline V gene encodes CDR1 SEHNR and CDR2 FQNEAQ (reference sequence). The CDR3 is CASSHSIGELFF. The DNA for the CDR3 is TGTGCCAGCAGCCATTCCATCGGGGAGCTGTTTTTT.

The J gene is TRBJ1-2, the V gene TRBV5-5; D remains unclear. Germline V gene data show CDR1 as SGHKS and CDR2 as YYEKEE (reference sequence). V shed 0 bases and J shed 5 bases, with 14 bases lying between them. The CDR3 has 15 residues. The CDR3 reads CASSLVSDPAYGYTF. The DNA for the CDR3 is TGTGCCAGCAGCTTGGTGAGCGATCCAGCTTATGGCTACACCTTC.

This clonotype was counted between two and nine times. The chain carries TRBV7-2 and TRBJ2-5, with 14 bases matching TRBD2. The germline V gene has CDR1 SGHTA and CDR2 FQGNSA. With V trimmed by 5 bases and J by 7 bases, 6 bases remained unmatched. CDR3 length: 15 amino acids. This CDR3 reads CASSPGLAGGLTQYF. For the CDR3, the DNA is TGTGCCAGCAGCCCCGGACTAGCGGGAGGCTTGACCCAGTACTTC.

V is TRBV21-1 and J is TRBJ2-5; the table assigns TRBD1, which was not confirmed against the DNA. TRBV21-1 is termed a pseudogene. This CDR3 is built from 15 residues. This CDR3 is CASSKGDRGQETQYF. CDR3 DNA: TGTGCCAGCAGCAAAGGGGACAGGGGGCAAGAGACCCAGTACTTC.

The chain recombines TRBV7-2 with TRBJ2-5, with TRBD1 as a possible D gene (6 bases). Germline lookup yields CDR1 SGHTA and CDR2 FQGNSA. CDR3 length: 13 amino acids. With 6 bases removed from V and 2 bases from J, the gap between germline ends came to 10 bases. CDR3 in amino acids: CASRQGSQETQYF. Here the CDR3 DNA reads TGTGCCAGCAGACAGGGTTCTCAAGAGACCCAGTACTTC.

This clonotype was counted at least ten times. This sequence joins TRBV5-1 and TRBJ2-5, with 7 bases identical to TRBD2. The germline gives CDR1 SGHRS, CDR2 YFSETQ. CDR3 length equals 15 residues. The junction had 8 bases not matched to a gene; V was cut back by 4 bases and J by 2 bases. In nucleotides, the CDR3 is TGCGCCAGCAGCGCAGGAAGCGGGGATCAAGAGACCCAGTACTTC. Translation gives CASSAGSGDQETQYF. The full variable domain, rest sourced from reference TRBV5-1 and TRBJ2-5, is KAGVTQTPRYLIKTRGQQVTLSCSPISGHRSVSWYQQTPGQGLQFLFEYFSETQRNKGNFPGRFSGRQFSNSRSEMNVSTLELGDSALYLCASSAGSGDQETQYFGPGTRLLVL.

This clonotype was observed a handful of times. The chain recombines TRBV6-2 or TRBV6-3 with TRBJ2-3; 8 nucleotides match TRBD1. After removal of 2 bases from V and 2 bases from J, the junction contained 12 bases not matched to a gene. CDR1 and CDR2 from the germline V gene are MNHEY and SVGEGT. The CDR3 contains 18 residues. The CDR3 protein is CASSYGQGFWGSTDTQYF. CDR3 nucleotide sequence: TGTGCCAGCAGTTACGGACAGGGTTTTTGGGGGTCCACAGATACGCAGTATTTT.

This CDR3 is CASSELNRASSYEQYV. The CDR3 DNA reads as TGTGCCAGCAGTGAATTGAACAGGGCAAGCTCCTACGAGCAGTACGTC. J is TRBJ2-7 and V is TRBV2; weak D call: TRBD1 (6 bases). Between the trimmed V and J ends, which lost 2 bases and 0 bases, there was a span of 14 bases. CDR1 and CDR2 (germline): SNHLY, FYNNEI. CDR3 length equals 16 residues.

The chain has TRBV12-3 or TRBV12-4 and TRBJ2-5; 7 nucleotides match TRBD1. After removal of 5 bases from V and 5 bases from J, the junction contained 2 bases not matched to a gene. This CDR3 is 12 amino acids long. DNA of the CDR3: TGTGCCAGCAGTGGCAGGGGGGAGACCCAGTACTTC. As protein: CASSGRGETQYF.